Each of the 29 T cell receptor beta chains below was sequenced from the same sample in a study of T cells after posttransplantation cyclophosphamide. Profiling relied on immunoSEQ multiplex PCR, and the TCRdb table lists in-frame clones only, not all of them. The table includes around 12,000 clones, 90% to 95% detected once. Specimen: naive CD8+ T cells sorted from PBMCs. All receptors come from a man aged 25 to 40 in good health and a related stem cell transplant donor.

The chain has TRBV6-6 and TRBJ2-7; 7 bases line up with TRBD1. This CDR3 spans 15 amino acids. V shed 4 bases and J 2 bases; nucleotides not matched to a gene: 8. The germline V gene encodes CDR1 MNHNY and CDR2 SVGAGI (reference sequence). The CDR3 sequence: CASSLYGQAAYEQYF. The CDR3 DNA follows: TGTGCCAGCAGTTTGTATGGACAGGCGGCCTACGAGCAGTACTTC.

The rearrangement links TRBV2 to TRBJ2-1; 7 bases fit TRBD1. Germline V gene lookup returns CDR1 SNHLY and CDR2 FYNNEI. V lost 7 bases to trimming and J lost 6 bases; unmatched junction nucleotides: 9. The CDR3 has 14 amino acids. CDR3 sequence: CASTLGTELNEQFF. CDR3 in DNA: TGTGCCAGCACTCTAGGGACAGAACTCAATGAGCAGTTCTTC.

The V gene is TRBV11-2, the J gene TRBJ2-7, with 8 bases matching TRBD1. Germline-derived CDR1 and CDR2 are SGHAT and FQNNGV. This CDR3 is 14 amino acids long. Trimming cost V 3 bases and J 1 base; bases outside gene matches: 2. The CDR3 loop reads CASSLGTGSYEQYF. CDR3 DNA sequence: TGTGCCAGCAGCTTGGGGACAGGATCCTACGAGCAGTACTTC.

The chain has TRBV27 and TRBJ2-3; D uncertain. Germline-derived CDR1 and CDR2 are MNHEY and SMNVEV (reference sequence). CDR3 length: 15 residues. V lost 0 bases and J 1 base, leaving 8 bases between the germline ends. The CDR3 loop is CASSLSRTGTDTQYF. The CDR3 region has the DNA TGTGCCAGCAGTTTATCGCGTACAGGCACAGATACGCAGTATTTT.

The rearrangement uses TRBV7-9 and TRBJ2-1; 9 nucleotides match TRBD2. The CDR3 loop spans 18 amino acids. The J segment lost 0 bases and the V segment lost 1 base, leaving 7 bases of the junction unmatched. Germline loops: CDR1 SEHNR, CDR2 FQNEAQ (reference sequence). This chain's CDR3 is CASSLVSSGASSYNEQFF. The CDR3 bases are TGTGCCAGCAGCTTAGTCTCTAGCGGGGCGAGCTCCTACAATGAGCAGTTCTTC. Full variable domain (missing parts from reference TRBV7-9 and TRBJ2-1): DTGVSQNPRHKITKRGQNVTFRCDPISEHNRLYWYRQTLGQGPEFLTYFQNEAQLEKSRLLSDRFSAERPKGSFSTLEIQRTEQGDSAMYLCASSLVSSGASSYNEQFFGPGTRLTVL.

The chain is built from TRBV29-1 and TRBJ1-1, with TRBD1 matching over 11 bases. J gave up 5 bases and V 6 bases, and 5 bases lay outside the gene matches. Germline assignment: CDR1 SQVTM and CDR2 ANQGSEA. This CDR3 is built from 13 residues. Written as DNA, the CDR3 is TGCAGCGTCCCCGGGACAGGGGGAACTGAAGCTTTCTTT. Translating it yields CSVPGTGGTEAFF.

The genes are TRBV19 and TRBJ1-2; no firm D call. In germline, CDR1 is LNHDA, CDR2 SQIVND (reference sequence). Trimming took off 1 base at V and 4 bases at J, with 16 bases between the two ends. The CDR3 is made up of 16 amino acids. The chain's CDR3 is CASSIVGEYYSYGYTF. The CDR3, as DNA: TGTGCCAGTAGTATAGTAGGAGAGTACTACTCCTATGGCTACACCTTC. Drawing the rest from reference TRBV19 and TRBJ1-2, the complete variable domain is DGGITQSPKYLFRKEGQNVTLSCEQNLNHDAMYWYRQDPGQGLRLIYYSQIVNDFQKGDIAEGYSVSREKKESFPLTVTSAQKNPTAFYLCASSIVGEYYSYGYTFGSGTRLTVV.

This clone was counted a few times. The chain uses TRBV29-1 and TRBJ1-5; D is perhaps TRBD1 (6 bases). The germline gives CDR1 SQVTM, CDR2 ANQGSEA. V lost 6 bases and J lost 4, with 10 bases in between. The CDR3 is 12 amino acids. In DNA, the CDR3 is TGCAGCGTAGGGGACATTAATCAGCCCCAGCATTTT. Protein: CSVGDINQPQHF.

The chain has TRBV4-3 and TRBJ2-7, with 7 bases lining up with TRBD1. Germline loops: CDR1 LGHNA, CDR2 YSLEER. J gave up 4 bases and V 0 bases, and 9 bases lay outside the gene matches. The CDR3 covers 16 residues. The CDR3: CASSQDQGQRKYEQYF. The CDR3 region has the DNA TGCGCCAGCAGCCAAGATCAGGGACAGAGGAAATACGAGCAGTACTTC.

This chain uses TRBV4-3 with TRBJ1-6; perhaps TRBD1 as D (6 bases). Germline CDR1 reads LGHNA; CDR2 reads YSLEER. Trimming cost V 0 bases and J 7 bases, with 10 bases left between them. The CDR3 is made up of 15 amino acids. The CDR3 DNA follows: TGCGCCAGCAGCCAAGATCCAGGGGCCAATTCACCCCTCCACTTT. This codes for CASSQDPGANSPLHF.

The chain carries TRBV5-1 and TRBJ2-1, with 9 bases identical to TRBD1. The ends lost 4 bases at V and 2 bases at J; junction bases unmatched: 10. This CDR3 is 17 amino acids long. Germline CDR1 SGHRS, CDR2 YFSETQ. This chain's CDR3 is CASSQGTGQKPYNEQFF. CDR3 DNA: TGCGCCAGCAGCCAGGGGACAGGGCAAAAACCCTACAATGAGCAGTTCTTC. Full variable domain (outside the CDR3, taken from reference TRBV5-1 and TRBJ2-1): KAGVTQTPRYLIKTRGQQVTLSCSPISGHRSVSWYQQTPGQGLQFLFEYFSETQRNKGNFPGRFSGRQFSNSRSEMNVSTLELGDSALYLCASSQGTGQKPYNEQFFGPGTRLTVL.

This clone has just one count. The chain links TRBV7-9 to TRBJ1-2; a weak D match, TRBD1 (5 bases). The CDR3 length is 12 residues. CDR1 is SEHNR, CDR2 FQNEAQ, per germline (reference sequence). V was pared by 3 bases and J by 5 bases, with 7 bases between. CDR3 DNA: TGTGCCAGCAGCTTCACAGGTTATGGCTACACCTTC. Residues: CASSFTGYGYTF.

The V call is TRBV28, the J call TRBJ2-7; 7 bases are a match to TRBD1. Germline CDR1 MDHEN, CDR2 SYDVKM. V gave up 3 bases and J gave up 6 bases; unmatched junction bases: 8. This CDR3 spans 14 amino acids. CDR3 sequence (DNA): TGTGCCAGCAGTTTCCACGGGACAGTCGTCGAGCAGTACTTC. Encoded protein: CASSFHGTVVEQYF.

The CDR3 is CASSLQTGVNTEAFF. CDR3 DNA sequence: TGTGCCAGCAGTCTACAGACAGGGGTGAACACTGAAGCTTTCTTT. The chain uses TRBV27 and TRBJ1-1; 8 nucleotides align to TRBD1. Germline CDR1 reads MNHEY; CDR2 reads SMNVEV (reference sequence). This CDR3 comprises 15 residues. V lost 5 bases and J lost 0; bases outside the gene matches: 5.

The J gene is TRBJ1-1, the V gene TRBV25-1, with 7 bases fitting TRBD1. CDR1 and CDR2 from the germline V gene are MGHDK and SYGVNS. Losses at the gene ends were 7 bases for V and 5 bases for J; bases not matched to a gene: 13. The CDR3 sequence is 15 residues long. The CDR3 is CASITDSGGKTEAFF. Here the CDR3 DNA reads TGTGCCAGCATTACGGACTCAGGGGGAAAGACTGAAGCTTTCTTT.

In DNA, the CDR3 is TGTGCCAGCAGTTTCCTTCGGACAGGGAAGAATGGCTACACCTTC. Protein sequence: CASSFLRTGKNGYTF. The genes are TRBV27 and TRBJ1-2; TRBD1 matches 8 bases. Per germline, CDR1 MNHEY and CDR2 SMNVEV (reference sequence). CDR3 length equals 15 residues. Trimming cost V 3 bases and J 6 bases; bases outside gene matches: 9.

The chain links TRBV28 to TRBJ2-5, with 9 bases aligning to TRBD1. The last part of the DNA fits TRBJ2-7 better; the J call may be wrong. This CDR3 contains 14 residues. Germline CDR1 MDHEN, CDR2 SYDVKM. CDR3 sequence reads: CASSLGTGIHEQYF. In DNA form, the CDR3 reads TGTGCCAGCAGTTTAGGGACAGGGATCCACGAGCAGTACTTC.

The CDR3, as DNA: TGCGCCAGCAGCGAATGGACAGGGGAATTAGAAGCTTTCTTT. Translated: CASSEWTGELEAFF. The chain has TRBV5-1 and TRBJ1-1; the match to TRBD1 covers 9 bases. The CDR3 sequence is 14 residues long. The V gene end was trimmed by 4 bases and the J gene end by 8 bases; junction bases not matched to a gene: 9. Germline V lookup: CDR1 SGHRS, CDR2 YFSETQ.

The chain is built from TRBV9 and TRBJ1-2; TRBD1 matches 10 bases. The CDR3 spans 15 residues. CDR1 is SGDLS and CDR2 is YYNGEE in the germline V gene. J lost 4 bases, V lost 2 bases, and 5 bases had no gene match. DNA of the CDR3: TGTGCCAGCAGCGTGGCCGGGACAGGGGCCTATGGCTACACCTTC. Protein: CASSVAGTGAYGYTF.

The chain links TRBV28 to TRBJ2-7, with 8 bases identical to TRBD2. This CDR3 has 14 residues. V shed 3 bases, J shed 4 bases, and the junction held 5 bases outside the gene matches. Germline loops: CDR1 MDHEN, CDR2 SYDVKM. CDR3 in amino acids: CASSFRGGRYEQYF. In DNA form, the CDR3 reads TGTGCCAGCAGTTTCCGGGGGGGCAGGTACGAGCAGTACTTC. Looking up the rest from reference TRBV28 and TRBJ2-7 gives the full variable domain: DVKVTQSSRYLVKRTGEKVFLECVQDMDHENMFWYRQDPGLGLRLIYFSYDVKMKEKGDIPEGYSVSREKKERFSLILESASTNQTSMYLCASSFRGGRYEQYFGPGTRLTVT.

CDR3 sequence reads: CASSLGTGPGNEQYF. CDR3 bases: TGTGCCAGCAGCTTAGGCACAGGTCCAGGGAACGAGCAGTACTTC. The chain joins TRBV11-2 to TRBJ2-7, with TRBD1 as a possible D gene (5 bases). Germline V CDR1 and CDR2: SGHAT, FQNNGV. With 1 base removed from V and 5 bases from J, the gap between germline ends came to 15 bases. CDR3 length equals 15 residues.

V is TRBV7-9 and J is TRBJ1-4; 10 bases agree with TRBD1. Germline assignment: CDR1 SEHNR and CDR2 FQNEAQ (reference sequence). V shed 4 bases and J 8 bases; nucleotides not matched to a gene: 7. The CDR3 totals 15 residues. The CDR3 here is CASSSRTGGREKLFF. CDR3 DNA: TGTGCCAGCAGCTCCCGGACAGGGGGGCGCGAAAAACTGTTTTTT.

The V and J genes are TRBV7-9 and TRBJ2-1; 8 positions match TRBD2. J lost 6 bases, V lost 5 bases, and 3 bases had no gene match. CDR1 SEHNR and CDR2 FQNEAQ come from the germline V gene (reference sequence). The CDR3 runs to 13 residues. The CDR3 protein is CASSLGTSNEQFF. The CDR3 DNA reads as TGTGCCAGCAGCCTAGGGACTAGCAATGAGCAGTTCTTC.

The chain carries TRBV13 and TRBJ2-1; TRBD2 matches at 8 bases. V shed 4 bases, J shed 6 bases, and the junction held 8 bases outside the gene matches. This CDR3 is 15 amino acids long. CDR1 and CDR2 from the germline V gene are PRHDT and FYEKMQ (reference sequence). The CDR3 DNA is TGTGCCAGCAGCTCCTCAAGCGGGGGTTTCAATGAGCAGTTCTTC. This codes for CASSSSSGGFNEQFF.

This chain links TRBV27 with TRBJ2-5, with a weak D call TRBD1 (5 bases). Trimming removed 5 bases at V and 5 bases at J, with 18 bases between. This CDR3 has 15 amino acids. Per the germline V gene, CDR1 is MNHEY and CDR2 is SMNVEV (reference sequence). CDR3 sequence reads: CASSLRTHGMETQYF. In DNA, the CDR3 is TGTGCCAGCAGTCTCCGGACACATGGGATGGAGACCCAGTACTTC.

The chain carries TRBV5-4 and TRBJ2-3; unclear D gene. CDR1 SGHNT and CDR2 YYREEE come from the germline V gene (reference sequence). Trimming removed 1 base from V and 0 bases from J, with 9 bases in between. The CDR3 sequence is 15 residues long. The DNA of the CDR3 is TGTGCCAGCAGCTTGATAACAGAAAGCACAGATACGCAGTATTTT. Its protein is CASSLITESTDTQYF.

The V gene is TRBV19, the J gene TRBJ2-1, with D hard to call. Per germline, CDR1 LNHDA and CDR2 SQIVND (reference sequence). V gave up 4 bases and J gave up 7 bases, with 8 bases separating them. This CDR3 has 12 amino acids. The CDR3 nucleotides read TGTGCCAGTAGTACCCAGCGTAATGAGCAGTTCTTC. Translated, it gives CASSTQRNEQFF.

This clone appeared a single time. The chain recombines TRBV4-3 with TRBJ2-7; tentative D call: TRBD2 (5 bases). The CDR3 has 15 residues. Germline CDR1 is LGHNA and CDR2 is YSLEER. V dropped 0 bases and J dropped 5 bases, with 14 bases sitting between them. CDR3: CASSQDTTSPHEQYF. CDR3 DNA: TGCGCCAGCAGCCAAGATACTACTAGTCCCCACGAGCAGTACTTC.

The J gene is TRBJ2-7, the V gene TRBV15, with D possibly TRBD1 on 7 matching bases. The CDR3 sequence is 12 residues long. V was clipped by 8 bases and J by 0 bases, with 8 bases between them. The germline gives CDR1 LNHNV, CDR2 YYDKDF (reference sequence). The CDR3 region is CATQGGSYEQYF. DNA of the CDR3: TGTGCCACCCAGGGGGGCTCCTACGAGCAGTACTTC.